This entry lists 21 T cell receptor beta chains sequenced from one sample in a study of STAT3 mutations in large granular lymphocyte leukemia. Study conclusions and caveats: Every T-cell large granular lymphocyte leukemia patient had at least one immunodominant TCR beta clonotype.

Antigens of these TCRs are unknown. Only in-frame clones appear in the TCRdb table, and some are missing; sequencing was by immunoSEQ multiplex PCR. The data contain fewer than 20,000 clones, about 93% of them singletons. What was sequenced was peripheral blood mononuclear cells. These receptors were obtained from a woman aged 45 to 65 with T-cell large granular lymphocyte leukemia. Some clones in this sample may be carry-over from other donors' samples.

Written as DNA, the CDR3 is TGTGCCAGCAGCCCATCATGGGCGGCGAACACTGAAGCTTTCTTT. Amino acid sequence: CASSPSWAANTEAFF. The chain is built from TRBV11-2 and TRBJ1-1; D uncertain. Trimming removed 5 bases at V and 1 base at J, with 14 bases between. The germline CDR1 and CDR2 sequences are SGHAT and FQNNGV. CDR3 length equals 15 residues.

The chain joins TRBV15 to TRBJ1-3; 7 nucleotides match TRBD1. From germline, CDR1 is LNHNV and CDR2 YYDKDF (reference sequence). V trimming: 3 bases; J trimming: 0 bases; junction bases outside the gene matches: 2. There are 15 residues in the CDR3. DNA for the CDR3: TGTGCCACCAGCAGGAACAGGGGCTCTGGAAACACCATATATTTT. It is translated as CATSRNRGSGNTIYF. Variable domain in full (rest from reference TRBV15 and TRBJ1-3): DAMVIQNPRYQVTQFGKPVTLSCSQTLNHNVMYWYQQKSSQAPKLLFHYYDKDFNNEADTPDNFQSRRPNTSFCFLDIRSPGLGDTAMYLCATSRNRGSGNTIYFGEGSWLTVV.

This sequence joins TRBV9 and TRBJ2-5, with D unresolved. Deletions cut 1 base from V and 3 bases from J, with 7 bases between. CDR3 size: 13 residues. Germline-derived CDR1 and CDR2 are SGDLS and YYNGEE. In nucleotides, the CDR3 is TGTGCCAGCAGCGTAAATCCAGAAGAGACCCAGTACTTC. It codes for CASSVNPEETQYF. Based on the CDR3 plus reference TRBV9 and TRBJ2-5, the full variable domain is DSGVTQTPKHLITATGQRVTLRCSPRSGDLSVYWYQQSLDQGLQFLIQYYNGEERAKGNILERFSAQQFPDLHSELNLSSLELGDSALYFCASSVNPEETQYFGPGTRLLVL.

The chain carries TRBV18 and TRBJ2-7, with D hard to call. The CDR3 is 13 residues long. Germline CDR1 is KGHSH and CDR2 is LQKENI. The ends were cut back, 2 bases at V and 0 bases at J, with 5 bases in the middle. CDR3 protein: CASSPSYSYEQYF. CDR3 bases: TGTGCCAGCTCACCATCGTACTCCTACGAGCAGTACTTC.

V gene TRBV18 combines with J gene TRBJ2-6; D call uncertain. Germline assignment: CDR1 KGHSH and CDR2 LQKENI. V was clipped by 3 bases and J by 0 bases, with 3 bases between them. The CDR3 totals 14 residues. CDR3 in DNA: TGTGCCAGCTCACCGACCTCTGGGGCCAACGTCCTGACTTTC. Amino acids: CASSPTSGANVLTF.

V is TRBV5-5 and J is TRBJ2-1; no reliable D call. The V end lost 0 bases, the J end lost 1 base, and 2 bases lay between the germline ends. CDR3 length: 13 amino acids. The V gene's germline CDR1 is SGHKS and CDR2 YYEKEE (reference sequence). The CDR3 loop is CASSLDSYNEQFF. The CDR3 nucleotides are TGTGCCAGCAGCTTGGATTCCTACAATGAGCAGTTCTTC.

Only one count was recorded for this clone. The genes are TRBV7-9 and TRBJ2-7, with a tentative D call TRBD1 (5 bases). V was pared by 6 bases and J by 4 bases, with 7 bases between. CDR3 length: 11 amino acids. In germline, CDR1 is SEHNR, CDR2 FQNEAQ (reference sequence). The DNA for the CDR3 is TGTGCCAGCAGTGACAGTTACGAGCAGTACTTC. Translating it yields CASSDSYEQYF.

V gene TRBV29-1 combines with J gene TRBJ1-2; 8 bases are a match to TRBD1. This CDR3 contains 12 residues. CDR1 is SQVTM, CDR2 ANQGSEA, per germline. The ends lost 6 bases at V and 8 bases at J; junction bases unmatched: 8. The CDR3 region has the DNA TGCAGCGTCCTGACAGGGGCGAAGGGCTACACCTTC. Translating it yields CSVLTGAKGYTF.

V is TRBV9 and J is TRBJ2-7, with TRBD1 matching over 7 bases. This CDR3 has 13 residues. V gave up 3 bases and J gave up 3 bases; unmatched junction bases: 3. CDR1 SGDLS and CDR2 YYNGEE come from the germline V gene. The CDR3 loop reads CASSGPGGYEQYF. CDR3 in DNA: TGTGCCAGCAGCGGACCAGGGGGCTACGAGCAGTACTTC.

The chain employs TRBV5-1 and TRBJ2-2; 7 positions match TRBD1. The CDR3 runs to 15 residues. V was pared by 7 bases and J by 1 base, with 7 bases of the junction left unmatched. Germline CDR1 SGHRS, CDR2 YFSETQ. This CDR3 reads CASGATGVNTGELFF. The CDR3 DNA reads as TGCGCCAGCGGCGCCACAGGGGTGAACACCGGGGAGCTGTTTTTT. Based on the CDR3 plus reference TRBV5-1 and TRBJ2-2, the full variable domain is KAGVTQTPRYLIKTRGQQVTLSCSPISGHRSVSWYQQTPGQGLQFLFEYFSETQRNKGNFPGRFSGRQFSNSRSEMNVSTLELGDSALYLCASGATGVNTGELFFGEGSRLTVL.

The chain recombines TRBV6-5 with TRBJ2-2; no clear D. Germline V lookup: CDR1 MNHEY, CDR2 SVGAGI. V was shortened by 4 bases and J by 2 bases, with 8 bases between the two germline ends. CDR3 length: 14 amino acids. CDR3 amino acids: CASSSTLNTGELFF. The DNA for the CDR3 is TGTGCCAGCAGTTCGACACTTAACACCGGGGAGCTGTTTTTT.

The table lists this clone with a few counts. This sequence joins TRBV6-1 and TRBJ2-2; D is unclear. V was pared by 7 bases and J by 5 bases, with 14 bases between. The CDR3 sequence is 14 residues long. Per germline, CDR1 MNHNS and CDR2 SASEGT. CDR3 loop: CASTRDFGTGELFF. The CDR3 DNA sequence: TGTGCCAGCACCCGCGACTTTGGGACCGGGGAGCTGTTTTTT.

The chain uses TRBV7-9 and TRBJ1-4; no reliable D call. From germline, CDR1 is SEHNR and CDR2 FQNEAQ (reference sequence). CDR3 length: 14 amino acids. Trimming cost V 5 bases and J 8 bases, with 15 bases left between them. The CDR3 region is CASSPLEFREKLFF. The CDR3 DNA is TGTGCCAGCAGCCCCCTCGAGTTTAGGGAAAAACTGTTTTTT.

The chain combines TRBV6-5 with TRBJ2-6; D might be TRBD1 (5 bases). The CDR3 has 14 amino acids. The V and J ends lost 6 bases and 2 bases respectively, with 8 bases between them. The germline V gene has CDR1 MNHEY and CDR2 SVGAGI. The CDR3 DNA reads TGTGCCAGCAGGCAGGGTACTGGGGCCAACGTCCTGACTTTC. This codes for CASRQGTGANVLTF.

The CDR3 is CASSLGSGPSNTGELFF. CDR3 bases: TGCGCCAGCAGCTTGGGTAGCGGGCCTTCGAACACCGGGGAGCTGTTTTTT. The chain combines TRBV5-1 with TRBJ2-2; 7 nucleotides line up with TRBD2. Trimming took 0 bases from V and 0 from J; bases not matched to a gene: 5. Germline V gene lookup returns CDR1 SGHRS and CDR2 YFSETQ. This CDR3 is 17 amino acids long.

This clone turned up a few times. The gene calls are TRBV28 and TRBJ2-7; D is unclear. In germline, CDR1 is MDHEN, CDR2 SYDVKM. V dropped 5 bases and J dropped 3 bases, with 5 bases sitting between them. There are 11 residues in the CDR3. The DNA of the CDR3 is TGTGCCAGCAGTGTACTCTACGAGCAGTACTTC. As protein: CASSVLYEQYF. Drawing the rest from reference TRBV28 and TRBJ2-7, the complete variable domain is DVKVTQSSRYLVKRTGEKVFLECVQDMDHENMFWYRQDPGLGLRLIYFSYDVKMKEKGDIPEGYSVSREKKERFSLILESASTNQTSMYLCASSVLYEQYFGPGTRLTVT.

CDR3 bases: TGTGCCAGCAGTCTTCGGGGTCGTAATGAAAAACTGTTTTTT. Protein sequence: CASSLRGRNEKLFF. This chain links TRBV28 with TRBJ1-4; D uncertain. CDR1 is MDHEN and CDR2 is SYDVKM in the germline V gene. Between the trimmed V and J ends, which lost 5 bases and 4 bases, there was a span of 11 bases. The CDR3 contains 14 residues.

The chain employs TRBV5-6 and TRBJ1-1; D is possibly TRBD1 (6 bases). The germline V gene encodes CDR1 SGHDT and CDR2 YYEEEE. V gave up 1 base and J gave up 10 bases, with 14 bases separating them. This CDR3 region has 13 residues. This CDR3 reads CASSLYREVGAFF. The CDR3 DNA reads as TGTGCCAGCAGCTTGTACAGGGAGGTGGGAGCTTTCTTT.

The chain carries TRBV28 and TRBJ1-4; D is unclear. V was shortened by 3 bases and J by 5 bases, with 10 bases between the two germline ends. This CDR3 contains 14 residues. From germline, CDR1 is MDHEN and CDR2 SYDVKM. Here the CDR3 DNA reads TGTGCCAGCAGTTTCGCAGCTATAAATGAAAAACTGTTTTTT. It specifies CASSFAAINEKLFF.

This clone appeared a few times. This sequence joins TRBV18 and TRBJ2-5, with D possibly being TRBD1 or TRBD2 (6 bases each). Germline CDR1 is KGHSH and CDR2 is LQKENI. V was cut by 3 bases and J by 5 bases, with 10 bases left in between. The CDR3 is 13 residues long. This chain's CDR3 is CASSPGGAETQYF. The CDR3 DNA reads TGTGCCAGCTCACCGGGGGGCGCCGAGACCCAGTACTTC.

This sequence joins TRBV5-6 and TRBJ2-7, with no clear D. There are 14 residues in the CDR3. Trimming shortened V by 2 bases and J by 3 bases, and 12 bases separated the two germline ends. CDR1 is SGHDT and CDR2 is YYEEEE in the germline V gene. The CDR3 loop is CASSFGHGGYEQYF. The CDR3 bases are TGTGCCAGCAGCTTCGGGCACGGCGGCTACGAGCAGTACTTC.